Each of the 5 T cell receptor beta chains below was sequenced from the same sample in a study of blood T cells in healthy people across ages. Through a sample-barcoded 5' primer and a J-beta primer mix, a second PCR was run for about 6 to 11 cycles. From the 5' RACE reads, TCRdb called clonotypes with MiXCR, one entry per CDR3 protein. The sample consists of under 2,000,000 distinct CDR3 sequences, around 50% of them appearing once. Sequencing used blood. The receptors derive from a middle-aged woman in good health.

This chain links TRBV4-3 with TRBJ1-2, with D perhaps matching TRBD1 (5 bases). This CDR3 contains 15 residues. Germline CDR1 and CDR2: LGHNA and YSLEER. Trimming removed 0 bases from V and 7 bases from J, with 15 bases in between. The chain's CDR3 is CASSQDLWQGGGYTF. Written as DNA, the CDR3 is TGCGCCAGCAGCCAAGATCTTTGGCAGGGTGGTGGCTACACCTTC.

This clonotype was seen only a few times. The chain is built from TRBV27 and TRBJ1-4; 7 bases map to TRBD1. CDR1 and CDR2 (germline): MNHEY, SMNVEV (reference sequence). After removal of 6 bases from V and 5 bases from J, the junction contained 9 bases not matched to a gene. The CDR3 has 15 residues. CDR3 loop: CASRSLWDSNEKLFF. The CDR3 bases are TGTGCCAGCAGATCCCTGTGGGACAGCAATGAAAAACTGTTTTTT.

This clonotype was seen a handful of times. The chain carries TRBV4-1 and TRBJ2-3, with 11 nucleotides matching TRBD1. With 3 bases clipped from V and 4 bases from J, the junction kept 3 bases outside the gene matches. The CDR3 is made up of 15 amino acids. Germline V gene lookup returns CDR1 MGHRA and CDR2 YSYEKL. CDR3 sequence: CASSHGTGGADTQYF. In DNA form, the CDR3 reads TGCGCCAGCAGCCACGGGACAGGGGGTGCAGATACGCAGTATTTT.

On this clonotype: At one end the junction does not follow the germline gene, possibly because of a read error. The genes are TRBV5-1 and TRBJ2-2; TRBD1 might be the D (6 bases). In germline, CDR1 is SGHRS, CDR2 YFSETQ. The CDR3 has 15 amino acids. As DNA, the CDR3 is TGCGCCAGCAGCCAGGGACACGGGAACCCCGGGGAGCTGTTTTTT. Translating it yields CASSQGHGNPGELFF.

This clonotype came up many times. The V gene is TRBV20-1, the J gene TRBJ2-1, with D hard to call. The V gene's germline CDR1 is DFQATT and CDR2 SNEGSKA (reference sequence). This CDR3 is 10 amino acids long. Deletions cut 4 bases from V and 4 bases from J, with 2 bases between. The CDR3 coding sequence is TGCAGTGCTATTTACAATGAGCAGTTCTTC. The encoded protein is CSAIYNEQFF.